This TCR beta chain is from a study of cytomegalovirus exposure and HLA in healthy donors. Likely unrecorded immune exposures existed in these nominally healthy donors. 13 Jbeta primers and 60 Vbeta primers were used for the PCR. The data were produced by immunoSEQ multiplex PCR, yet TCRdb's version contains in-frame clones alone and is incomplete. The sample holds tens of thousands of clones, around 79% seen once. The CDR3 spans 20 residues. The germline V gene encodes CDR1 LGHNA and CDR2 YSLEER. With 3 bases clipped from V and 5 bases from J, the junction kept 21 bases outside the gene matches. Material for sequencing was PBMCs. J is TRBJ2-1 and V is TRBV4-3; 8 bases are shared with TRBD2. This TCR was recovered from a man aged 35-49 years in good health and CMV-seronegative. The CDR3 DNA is TGCGCCAGCAGCCAGGCCCTGGTCTCCGGGGGGACTAGTAGAAACAATGAGCAGTTCTTC. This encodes CASSQALVSGGTSRNNEQFF.